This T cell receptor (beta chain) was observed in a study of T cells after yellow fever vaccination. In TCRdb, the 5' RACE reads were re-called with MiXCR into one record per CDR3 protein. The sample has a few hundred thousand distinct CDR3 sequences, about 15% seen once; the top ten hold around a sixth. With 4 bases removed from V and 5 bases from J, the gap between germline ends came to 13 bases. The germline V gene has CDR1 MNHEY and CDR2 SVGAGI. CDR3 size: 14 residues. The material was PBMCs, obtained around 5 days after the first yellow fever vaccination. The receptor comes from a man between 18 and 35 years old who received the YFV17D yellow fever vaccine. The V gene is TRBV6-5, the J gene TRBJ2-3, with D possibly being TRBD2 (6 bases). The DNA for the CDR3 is TGTGCCAGCAGTTTGGCGGAGGGTGGAGATACGCAGTATTTT. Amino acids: CASSLAEGGDTQYF.